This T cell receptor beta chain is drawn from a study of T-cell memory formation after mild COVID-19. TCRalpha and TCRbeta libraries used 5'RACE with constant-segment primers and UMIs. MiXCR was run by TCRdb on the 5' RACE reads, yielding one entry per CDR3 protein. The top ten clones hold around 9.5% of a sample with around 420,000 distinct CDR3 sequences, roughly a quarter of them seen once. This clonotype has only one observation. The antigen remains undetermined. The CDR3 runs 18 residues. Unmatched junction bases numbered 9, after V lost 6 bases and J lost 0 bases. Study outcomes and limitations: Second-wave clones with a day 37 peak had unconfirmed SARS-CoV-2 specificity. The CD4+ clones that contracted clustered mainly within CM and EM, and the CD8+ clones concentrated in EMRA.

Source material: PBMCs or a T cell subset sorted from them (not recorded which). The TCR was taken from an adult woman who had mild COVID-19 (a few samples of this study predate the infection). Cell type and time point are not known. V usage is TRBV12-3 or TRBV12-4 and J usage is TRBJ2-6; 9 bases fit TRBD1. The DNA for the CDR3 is TGTGCCAGCAGCACGGACAGGGGTTATTACTCTGGGGCCAACGTCCTGACTTTC. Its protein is CASSTDRGYYSGANVLTF.